This T cell receptor beta chain was sequenced in a study of response to subunit inactivated influenza vaccine. CDR1 and CDR2 from the germline V gene are SGHTA and FQGNSA. Trimming shortened V by 5 bases and J by 7 bases, and 21 bases separated the two germline ends. The CDR3 consists of 15 residues. TCRdb used MiXCR to reprocess the RT-PCR reads, holding one entry per CDR3 protein. This table has 500,000 to 600,000 distinct CDR3 sequences, 7.6% appearing once. The chain has TRBV7-2 and TRBJ2-7; D perhaps matches TRBD2 (6 bases). The source was PBMCs from blood, collected less than 30 months after vaccination. The TCR originated in a man aged 50 to 69 who received an inactivated influenza vaccine. This chain's CDR3 is CASSISPGLSLEQYF. DNA of the CDR3: TGTGCCAGCAGCATCAGTCCGGGACTGAGCTTGGAGCAGTACTTC.